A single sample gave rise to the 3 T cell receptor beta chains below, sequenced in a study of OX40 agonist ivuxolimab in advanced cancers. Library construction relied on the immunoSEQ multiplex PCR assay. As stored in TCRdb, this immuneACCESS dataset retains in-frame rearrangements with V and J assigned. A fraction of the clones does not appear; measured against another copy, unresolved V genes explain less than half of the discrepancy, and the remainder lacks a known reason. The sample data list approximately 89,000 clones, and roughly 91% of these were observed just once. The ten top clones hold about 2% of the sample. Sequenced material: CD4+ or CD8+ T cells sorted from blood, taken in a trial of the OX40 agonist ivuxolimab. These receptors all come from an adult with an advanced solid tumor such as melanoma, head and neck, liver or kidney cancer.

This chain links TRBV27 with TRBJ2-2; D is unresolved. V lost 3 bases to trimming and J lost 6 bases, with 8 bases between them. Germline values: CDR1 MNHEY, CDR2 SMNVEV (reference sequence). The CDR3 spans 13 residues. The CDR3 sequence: CASSLIVSGELFF. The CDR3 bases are TGTGCCAGCAGTTTGATCGTCTCCGGGGAGCTGTTTTTT.

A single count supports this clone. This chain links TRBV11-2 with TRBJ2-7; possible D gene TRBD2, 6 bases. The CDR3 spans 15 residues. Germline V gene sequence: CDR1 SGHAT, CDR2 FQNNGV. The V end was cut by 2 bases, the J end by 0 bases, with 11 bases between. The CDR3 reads CASSLLGGNSYEQYF. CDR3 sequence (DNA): TGTGCCAGCAGCTTACTGGGCGGGAACTCCTACGAGCAGTACTTC.

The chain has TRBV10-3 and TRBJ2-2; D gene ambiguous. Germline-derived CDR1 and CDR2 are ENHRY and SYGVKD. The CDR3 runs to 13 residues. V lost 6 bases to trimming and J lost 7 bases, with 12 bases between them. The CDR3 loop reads CAIRIQGGGELFF. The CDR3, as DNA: TGTGCCATCAGGATCCAAGGTGGCGGGGAGCTGTTTTTT.